The clone carrying this T cell receptor (beta chain) was seen only a few times. Its antigen remains unidentified. The CDR3 is made up of 14 amino acids. Germline V gene lookup returns CDR1 LGHDT and CDR2 YNNKEL (reference sequence). V lost 4 bases, J lost 8 bases, and 1 base stayed unmatched. The TCR beta cDNA libraries contained unique molecular identifiers. TCRdb independently ran MiXCR on the PCR reads; one entry per CDR3 protein. The table shows approximately 260,000 distinct CDR3 sequences, with 35% to 45% occurring only once. The data are from a study of post-analysis software for immune sequencing data. Study-wide context: Multiple sclerosis in the patients followed relapsing-remitting, secondary progressive and progressive-relapsing courses. The study's findings and limits: There were five TRBV segments more frequent in patients than controls, and TRBV5-6, TRBV5-1 and TRBV20-1 were among them. Normalized Chao1 diversity was significantly reduced in patients versus controls.

Sequenced sample: blood. The V gene is TRBV3-1, the J gene TRBJ2-1; 14 bases match TRBD2. The clonotype originates from a girl aged 5 to 17 with multiple sclerosis. The DNA for the CDR3 is TGTGCCAGCAGCCGGACTAGCGGGAGGTATGAGCAGTTCTTC. As protein: CASSRTSGRYEQFF.